This passage covers 14 T cell receptor beta chains from one sample sequenced in a study of shared clonotypes between healthy human individuals. Clones were sequenced by immunoSEQ multiplex PCR, and TCRdb holds only the in-frame ones, with some missing. Here the sample spans under 200,000 clones, over 85% being singletons. The sequencing sample was made of naive CD4+ T cells sorted from blood. The subset was: CD45RA+ positively selected. Every receptor here comes from a woman aged 25 to 39 in good health.

This chain's CDR3 is CASSAREGQPQHF. The CDR3 DNA follows: TGTGCCAGCAGTGCAAGAGAGGGTCAGCCCCAGCATTTT. The rearrangement links TRBV6-5 to TRBJ1-5; no definite D call. The CDR3 is 13 amino acids. Germline CDR1 is MNHEY and CDR2 is SVGAGI. The ends were cut back, 5 bases at V and 6 bases at J, with 11 bases in the middle.

The chain combines TRBV7-6 with TRBJ2-5, with D tentatively TRBD2 (7 bases). Germline V gene sequence: CDR1 SGHVS, CDR2 FNYEAQ. The CDR3 has 18 residues. With 1 base removed from V and 2 bases from J, the gap between germline ends came to 20 bases. The CDR3 DNA sequence: TGTGCCAGCAGCTTAGAGAGTGCGCGGGGGCGTCGGCAAGAGACCCAGTACTTC. Its protein is CASSLESARGRRQETQYF.

This sequence joins TRBV7-9 and TRBJ1-4; a weak D match, TRBD1 (6 bases). The ends were cut back, 2 bases at V and 5 bases at J, with 15 bases in the middle. CDR1 and CDR2 (germline): SEHNR, FQNEAQ (reference sequence). This CDR3 region has 16 residues. CDR3 nucleotide sequence: TGTGCCAGCAGCTTAAAGAGACAGGCTACGAATGAAAAACTGTTTTTT. Its protein is CASSLKRQATNEKLFF.

The chain joins TRBV6-1 to TRBJ2-7, with 8 nucleotides matching TRBD1. Germline V CDR1 and CDR2: MNHNS, SASEGT. The CDR3 sequence is 13 residues long. V was clipped by 8 bases and J by 3 bases; unmatched bases: 6. CDR3 DNA: TGTGCCAGCCCCGGGACAGGCATCTACGAGCAGTACTTC. Encoded protein: CASPGTGIYEQYF.

The chain joins TRBV10-3 to TRBJ2-7; D tentatively reads TRBD1 or TRBD2 (5 bases each). Germline V lookup: CDR1 ENHRY, CDR2 SYGVKD. The CDR3 loop spans 14 amino acids. With 6 bases removed from V and 0 bases from J, the gap between germline ends came to 12 bases. CDR3 DNA: TGTGCCATCAGCGGGGACCGAAGCTCCTACGAGCAGTACTTC. Residues: CAISGDRSSYEQYF.

The chain joins TRBV7-9 to TRBJ2-5; D is perhaps TRBD1 or TRBD2 (5 bases each). Germline V gives CDR1 SEHNR, CDR2 FQNEAQ (reference sequence). Trimming took off 6 bases at V and 4 bases at J, with 12 bases between the two ends. The length of the CDR3 is 13 residues. The CDR3 sequence is CASSYGTVETQYF. CDR3 nucleotide sequence: TGTGCCAGCAGTTATGGGACGGTAGAGACCCAGTACTTC.

The DNA of the CDR3 is TGTGCCAGCAGCTTAGATCCTTTGGTGCACTACGAGCAGTACTTC. This codes for CASSLDPLVHYEQYF. The rearrangement uses TRBV7-8 and TRBJ2-5; D remains unclear. The J call is doubtful: the DNA matches TRBJ2-7 better. CDR1 is SGHVS and CDR2 is FQNEAQ in the germline V gene. The CDR3 has 15 amino acids.

This chain joins TRBV6-5 and TRBJ2-1; 7 bases map to TRBD2. The CDR3 runs to 14 residues. Germline values: CDR1 MNHEY, CDR2 SVGAGI. Losses at the gene ends were 4 bases for V and 2 bases for J; bases not matched to a gene: 2. CDR3 nucleotides: TGTGCCAGCAGTTTTGGGACTACCTACAATGAGCAGTTCTTC. Translated: CASSFGTTYNEQFF.

The chain carries TRBV5-6 and TRBJ2-1, with 12 nucleotides matching TRBD2. Germline loops: CDR1 SGHDT, CDR2 YYEEEE. Trimming at V came to 4 bases and at J to 7 bases, leaving 6 bases not matched to a gene. CDR3 size: 15 residues. The CDR3 here is CASSQGLAGLNEQFF. CDR3 DNA sequence: TGTGCCAGCAGCCAAGGACTAGCGGGGCTGAATGAGCAGTTCTTC.

This clone was seen once. This rearrangement joins TRBV5-4 to TRBJ2-2; D uncertain. Trimming removed 2 bases from V and 4 bases from J, with 12 bases in between. Germline V gene data show CDR1 as SGHNT and CDR2 as YYREEE (reference sequence). The CDR3 sequence is 15 residues long. CDR3 region: CASSLGPMPTGELFF. The CDR3 DNA sequence: TGTGCCAGCAGCTTAGGTCCGATGCCCACCGGGGAGCTGTTTTTT.

The chain joins TRBV10-1 to TRBJ1-1, with D maybe TRBD1 (5 bases). Germline V gene sequence: CDR1 WNHNN, CDR2 SYGVQD (reference sequence). V lost 7 bases and J 6 bases, leaving 15 bases between the germline ends. CDR3 length: 13 amino acids. CDR3: CASITTSRAEAFF. In nucleotides, the CDR3 is TGCGCCAGCATTACGACATCCAGGGCTGAAGCTTTCTTT.

V usage is TRBV23-1 and J usage is TRBJ2-5; D not resolved. TRBV23-1 carries the ORF label, with uncertain function. Trimming took off 4 bases at V and 11 bases at J, with 11 bases between the two ends. The CDR3 is 11 residues long. In nucleotides, the CDR3 is TGCGCCAGCAGTCCGGGTGGAGAGCAGTACTTC. This encodes CASSPGGEQYF.

This chain joins TRBV5-1 and TRBJ2-7; weak D call: TRBD1 (7 bases). CDR3 size: 13 residues. Germline loops: CDR1 SGHRS, CDR2 YFSETQ. Trimming stripped 5 bases from V and 2 bases from J, with 11 bases between. CDR3 in DNA: TGCGCCAGCAGGCGGGACAGTACCTACGAGCAGTACTTC. Its protein product is CASRRDSTYEQYF. The whole variable domain, remainder taken from reference TRBV5-1 and TRBJ2-7, is KAGVTQTPRYLIKTRGQQVTLSCSPISGHRSVSWYQQTPGQGLQFLFEYFSETQRNKGNFPGRFSGRQFSNSRSEMNVSTLELGDSALYLCASRRDSTYEQYFGPGTRLTVT.

CDR3 sequence reads: CASSYSRQTNYGYTF. CDR3 DNA: TGTGCCAGCAGTTACTCGAGGCAGACTAACTATGGCTACACCTTC. This chain links TRBV6-5 with TRBJ1-2; no clear D. Trimming removed 0 bases at V and 0 bases at J, with 8 bases between. The CDR3 is made up of 15 amino acids. Germline V gene data show CDR1 as MNHEY and CDR2 as SVGAGI.